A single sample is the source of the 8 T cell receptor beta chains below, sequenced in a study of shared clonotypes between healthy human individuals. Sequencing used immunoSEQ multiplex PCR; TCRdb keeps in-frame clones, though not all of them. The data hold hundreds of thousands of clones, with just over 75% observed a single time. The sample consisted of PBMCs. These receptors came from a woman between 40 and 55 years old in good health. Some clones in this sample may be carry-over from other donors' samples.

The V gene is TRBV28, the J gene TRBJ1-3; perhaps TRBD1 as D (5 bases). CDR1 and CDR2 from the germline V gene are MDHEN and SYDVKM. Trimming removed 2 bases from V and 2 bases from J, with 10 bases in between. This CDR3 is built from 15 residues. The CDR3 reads CASSLGQGTGNTIYF. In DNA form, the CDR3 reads TGTGCCAGCAGTTTAGGCCAGGGTACTGGAAACACCATATATTTT.

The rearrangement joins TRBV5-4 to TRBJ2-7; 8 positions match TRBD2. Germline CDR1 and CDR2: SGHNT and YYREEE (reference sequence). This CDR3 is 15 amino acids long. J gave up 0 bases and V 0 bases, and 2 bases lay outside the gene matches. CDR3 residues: CASSLGSGISYEQYF. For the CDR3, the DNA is TGTGCCAGCAGCTTGGGTAGCGGGATCTCCTACGAGCAGTACTTC.

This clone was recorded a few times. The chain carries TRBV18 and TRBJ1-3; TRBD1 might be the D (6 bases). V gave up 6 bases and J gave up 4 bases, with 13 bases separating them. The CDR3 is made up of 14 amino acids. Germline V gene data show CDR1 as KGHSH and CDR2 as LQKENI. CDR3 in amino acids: CASSVGRGGNTIYF. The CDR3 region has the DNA TGTGCCAGCTCCGTTGGCAGGGGAGGAAACACCATATATTTT.

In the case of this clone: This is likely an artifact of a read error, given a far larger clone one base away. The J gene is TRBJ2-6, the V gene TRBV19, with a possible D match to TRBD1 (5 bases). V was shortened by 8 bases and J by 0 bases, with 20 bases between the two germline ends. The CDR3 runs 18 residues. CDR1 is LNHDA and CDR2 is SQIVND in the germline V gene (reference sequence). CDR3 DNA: TGTGCCAGTGGTAGTACGACAGCGCTGAGCTCTGGGGCCAACGTCCTGACTTTC. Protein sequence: CASGSTTALSSGANVLTF.

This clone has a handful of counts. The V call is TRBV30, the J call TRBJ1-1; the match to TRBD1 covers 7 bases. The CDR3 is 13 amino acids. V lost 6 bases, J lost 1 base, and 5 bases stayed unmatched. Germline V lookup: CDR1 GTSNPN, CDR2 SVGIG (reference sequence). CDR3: CACKGATNTEAFF. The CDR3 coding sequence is TGTGCCTGCAAGGGGGCGACGAACACTGAAGCTTTCTTT.

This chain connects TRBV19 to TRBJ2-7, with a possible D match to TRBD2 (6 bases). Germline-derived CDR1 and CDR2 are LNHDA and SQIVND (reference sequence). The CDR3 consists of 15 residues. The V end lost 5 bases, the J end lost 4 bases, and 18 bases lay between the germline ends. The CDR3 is CASSAQGGDRYEQYF. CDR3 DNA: TGTGCCAGTAGTGCCCAGGGCGGGGACCGTTACGAGCAGTACTTC. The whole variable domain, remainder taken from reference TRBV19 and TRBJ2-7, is DGGITQSPKYLFRKEGQNVTLSCEQNLNHDAMYWYRQDPGQGLRLIYYSQIVNDFQKGDIAEGYSVSREKKESFPLTVTSAQKNPTAFYLCASSAQGGDRYEQYFGPGTRLTVT.

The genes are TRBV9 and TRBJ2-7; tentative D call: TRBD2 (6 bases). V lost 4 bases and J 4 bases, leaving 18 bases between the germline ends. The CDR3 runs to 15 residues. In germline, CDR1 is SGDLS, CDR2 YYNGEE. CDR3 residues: CASSLDWRAGYEQYF. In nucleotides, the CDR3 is TGTGCCAGCAGCCTTGATTGGAGGGCGGGGTACGAGCAGTACTTC.

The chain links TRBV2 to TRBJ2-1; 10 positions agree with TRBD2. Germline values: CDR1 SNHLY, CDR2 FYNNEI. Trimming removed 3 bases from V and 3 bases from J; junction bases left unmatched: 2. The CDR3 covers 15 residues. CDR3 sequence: CASSEIAGGYNEQFF. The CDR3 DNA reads TGTGCCAGCAGTGAGATAGCGGGAGGCTACAATGAGCAGTTCTTC.